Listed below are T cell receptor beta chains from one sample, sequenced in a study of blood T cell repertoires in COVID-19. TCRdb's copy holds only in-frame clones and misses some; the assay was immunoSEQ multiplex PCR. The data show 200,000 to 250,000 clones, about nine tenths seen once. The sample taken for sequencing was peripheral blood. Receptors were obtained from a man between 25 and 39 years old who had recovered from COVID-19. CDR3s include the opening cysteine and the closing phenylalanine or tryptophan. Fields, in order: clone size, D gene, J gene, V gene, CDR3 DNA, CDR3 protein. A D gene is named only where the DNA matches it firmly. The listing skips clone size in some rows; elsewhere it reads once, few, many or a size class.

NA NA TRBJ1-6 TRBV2 TGTGCCAGCAGTTCGGACAGCCACACACCCCTCCACTTT CASSSDSHTPLHF
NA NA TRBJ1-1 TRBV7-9 TGTGCCAGCAGCTTAGGTTTGGAGGCTTTCTTT CASSLGLEAFF
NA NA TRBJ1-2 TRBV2 TGTGCCAGCAGTGAGGGGCAGGGACAAAGTGGTTATGGCTACACCTTC CASSEGQGQSGYGYTF
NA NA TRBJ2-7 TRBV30 TGTGCCTGGAGTGTACTCCAATACGAGCAGTACTTC CAWSVLQYEQYF
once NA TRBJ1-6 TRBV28 TGTGCCAGCAGTTTAAACCTGGGCCGTAATTCACCCCTCCACTTT CASSLNLGRNSPLHF
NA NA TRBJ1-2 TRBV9 TGTGCCAGCAGCGTAGAAGGAGGGGCTTTATCCTTC CASSVEGGALSF
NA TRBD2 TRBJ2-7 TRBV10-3 TGTGCCATCGGGCGGGGGGGCAGGACCTACGAGCAGTACTTC CAIGRGGRTYEQYF
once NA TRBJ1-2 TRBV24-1 TGTGCCACCAGTCTCACAGAAAACTATGGCTACACCTTC CATSLTENYGYTF
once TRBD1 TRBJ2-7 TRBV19 TGTGCCAGTAACTACCGGGACAGTGAGTCCTACGAGCAGTACTTC CASNYRDSESYEQYF
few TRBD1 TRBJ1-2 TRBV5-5 TGTGCCAGCAGCTTTGTGGGGACAGGGAGTGGCTACACCTTC CASSFVGTGSGYTF
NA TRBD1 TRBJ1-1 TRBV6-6 TGTGCCAGCAGTTACATGGCAGGGGGCCTGTCTGAAGCTTTCTTT CASSYMAGGLSEAFF
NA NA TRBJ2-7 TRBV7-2 TGTGCCAGCCGGGGGGCCTTCGAGCAGTACTTC CASRGAFEQYF
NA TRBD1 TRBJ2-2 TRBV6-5 TGTGCCGGGGATACAGGGGGCTCTATTCAGGAGCTGTTTTTT CAGDTGGSIQELFF
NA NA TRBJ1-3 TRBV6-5 TGTGCCAGCACCGAGATCTCTGGAAACACCATATATTTT CASTEISGNTIYF
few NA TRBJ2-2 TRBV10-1 TGCGCCAGCTCGGGACTCTACACCGGGGAGCTGTTTTTT CASSGLYTGELFF
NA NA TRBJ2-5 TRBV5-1 TGCGCCAGCAGCTTGGTGCCCTCGATGGGAGGTCTGGAGACCCAGTACTTC CASSLVPSMGGLETQYF
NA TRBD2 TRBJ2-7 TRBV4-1 TGCGCCAGCAGCCAACGCCTCCGCGGGGGGTCGGGCTACGAGCAGTACTTC CASSQRLRGGSGYEQYF
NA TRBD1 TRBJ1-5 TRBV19 TGTGCCAGTAGTTCCCCAGGGGGCGAGCAGCCCCAGCATTTT CASSSPGGEQPQHF
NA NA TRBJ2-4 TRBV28 TGTGCCAGCAGTTCCTCCCCTGGACTAACTAGCAAAAACATTCAGTACTTC CASSSSPGLTSKNIQYF
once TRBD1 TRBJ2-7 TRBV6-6 TGTGCCAGCAGTCCGAGGACAGGCTACGAGCAGTACTTC CASSPRTGYEQYF
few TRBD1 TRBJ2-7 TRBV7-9 TGTGCCAGCACCCAGACGGCAGGGGGCTACGAGCAGTACTTC CASTQTAGGYEQYF
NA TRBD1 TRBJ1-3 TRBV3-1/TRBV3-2 TGTGCCAGCAGCCAAGGGTATACAGGGGGAAGCTCTGGAAACACCATATATTTT CASSQGYTGGSSGNTIYF
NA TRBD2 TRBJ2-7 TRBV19 TGTGCCAGTAGTATAGCCCTGGGGAGGGAGTTTCCCTACGAGCAGTACTTC CASSIALGREFPYEQYF
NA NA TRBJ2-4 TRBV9 TGTGCCAGCAGCGTAGGACCTGAATGGTCAGGGTCCAAAAACATTCAGTACTTC CASSVGPEWSGSKNIQYF
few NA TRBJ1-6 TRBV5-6 TGTGCCAGCAGCCCCCTAACAGGACGTTCACCCCTCCACTTT CASSPLTGRSPLHF
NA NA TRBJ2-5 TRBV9 TGTGCCAGCAGCGTAGGAATAGCTGGGGAGACCCAGTACTTC CASSVGIAGETQYF
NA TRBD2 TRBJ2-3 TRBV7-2 TGTGCCAGCAGCTTGTCCGGGACTAGCGGGGGGGCTCAGTATTTT CASSLSGTSGGAQYF
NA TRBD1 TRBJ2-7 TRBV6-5 TGTGCCAGCAGTTACGACGGGACAGGCTTCTACGAGCAGTACTTC CASSYDGTGFYEQYF
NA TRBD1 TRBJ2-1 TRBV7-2 TGTGCCAGCAGCTTTGAGGGACAGGTTTACAATGAGCAGTTCTTC CASSFEGQVYNEQFF
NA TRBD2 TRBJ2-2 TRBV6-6 TGTGCCAGCAGTTTAAAGGCTAGCGGGGGGATCGGGGAGCTGTTTTTT CASSLKASGGIGELFF
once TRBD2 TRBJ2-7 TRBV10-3 TGTGCCATCCATGCGGGGGGGACATACGAGCAGTACTTC CAIHAGGTYEQYF
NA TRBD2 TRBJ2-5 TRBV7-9 TGTGCCAGCAGCCCGAGGAGCGGGGGGATCCAAGAGACCCAGTACTTC CASSPRSGGIQETQYF
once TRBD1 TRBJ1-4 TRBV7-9 TGTGCCAGCAGCTCGCGCCCGACAGGGGGCGGCGAAAAACTGTTTTTT CASSSRPTGGGEKLFF
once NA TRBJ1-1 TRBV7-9 TGTGCCAGCAGCTTAGACCTAAACACTGAAGCTTTCTTT CASSLDLNTEAFF
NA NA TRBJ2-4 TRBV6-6 TGTGCCAGCAGTCCCCAGGGGTGGGGGCTCCAGGGCAAAAACATTCAGTACTTC CASSPQGWGLQGKNIQYF
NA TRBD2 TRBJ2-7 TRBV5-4 TGTGCCAGCAGACTAGGACTAGCGGAAAGCTCCTACGAGCAGTACTTC CASRLGLAESSYEQYF
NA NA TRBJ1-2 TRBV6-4 TGTGCCAGCAGTGTCGGAACAGGCCCTGGCTACACCTTC CASSVGTGPGYTF
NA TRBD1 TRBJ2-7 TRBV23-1 TGCGCCAGCGGACCGGACAGGCCCTCCTGGGAGCAGTACTTC CASGPDRPSWEQYF
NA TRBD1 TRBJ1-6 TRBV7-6 TGTGCCAGCAGTCAGGGACAGGGGCCAAATTCACCCCTCCACTTT CASSQGQGPNSPLHF
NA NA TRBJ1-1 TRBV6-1 TGTGCCAGCAGTGAAGGATGGGGCGCGAGAACTGAAGCTTTCTTT CASSEGWGARTEAFF
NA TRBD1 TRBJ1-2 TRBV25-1 TGTGCCAGCAGGACAGGGATCTATGGCTACACCTTC CASRTGIYGYTF
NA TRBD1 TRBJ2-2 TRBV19 TGTGCCAGTAGTATATACCGAGCGAGGGGGCAGGAGCTGTTTTTT CASSIYRARGQELFF
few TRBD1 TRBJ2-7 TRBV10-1 TGCGCCAGCAGTGAGCTTCAGGGGGCTAGCTACGAGCAGTACTTC CASSELQGASYEQYF
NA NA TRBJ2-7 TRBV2 TGTGCCAGCAGTTTTTCCCGCAGGGGAGACAACGAGCAGTACTTC CASSFSRRGDNEQYF
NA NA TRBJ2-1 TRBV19 TGTGCCAGTAGTATGGTCGCTAGGACACAACGATTTCACAATGAGCAGTTCTTC CASSMVARTQRFHNEQFF
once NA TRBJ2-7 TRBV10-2 TGCGCCACCTCACTACGCCCAGGGACTTCGGGCACCTACGAGCAGTACTTC CATSLRPGTSGTYEQYF
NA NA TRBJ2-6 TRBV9 TGTGCCAGCAGCGGGGGGGCTGGGGCCAACGTCCTGACTTTC CASSGGAGANVLTF
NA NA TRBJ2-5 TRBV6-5 TGTGCCAGCAGTTTCGGGAATCTAGAGACCCAGTACTTC CASSFGNLETQYF
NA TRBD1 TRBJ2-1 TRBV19 TGTGCCAGTAGTTTGCAGGGGGCCTACAATGAGCAGTTCTTC CASSLQGAYNEQFF
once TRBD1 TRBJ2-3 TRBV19 TGTGCCAGTAGTACCGGGACAGGGTACGCAGATACGCAGTATTTT CASSTGTGYADTQYF
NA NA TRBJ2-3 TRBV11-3 TGTGCCAGCAGCGGAGGAGTACGGGGCACAGATACGCAGTATTTT CASSGGVRGTDTQYF
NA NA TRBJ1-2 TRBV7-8 TGTGCCAGCAGCTTAGAGGCGGCCTTACCTCTGGGCTACACCTTC CASSLEAALPLGYTF
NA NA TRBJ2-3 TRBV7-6 TGTGCCAGCAGCGGACTCGGGCGCTTGACTACAGATACGCAGTATTTT CASSGLGRLTTDTQYF
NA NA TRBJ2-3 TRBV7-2 TGTGCCAGCAGCCCCCACGGGGGGCCAGGAGATACGCAGTATTTT CASSPHGGPGDTQYF
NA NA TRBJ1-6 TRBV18 TGTGCCAGCTCACCAAAGGCACAGGGCAATAATTCACCCCTCCACTTT CASSPKAQGNNSPLHF